The rows below give T cell receptor beta chains drawn from one sample of a study of control samples from healthy donors and cancer patients. The data were produced by immunoSEQ multiplex PCR, yet TCRdb's version contains in-frame clones alone and is incomplete. There are roughly 450,000 clones in the sample; 75% to 95% occur only once, and around 6.4% lies in the top ten. What was sequenced was PBMCs. Every receptor here comes from a man between 35 and 55 years old with head and neck cancer. The CDR3 runs from the conserved cysteine through the conserved F or W. D genes are given only for firm matches. Clone sizes are given selectively: once, few, many, or a class where the clone is expanded.

J: TRBJ1-4
length: 14
size: -
D: -
V: TRBV7-2
CDR3: CASSLFTSNEKLFF
DNA: TGTGCCAGCAGCTTATTCACCTCTAATGAAAAACTGTTTTTT

J: TRBJ2-2
length: 14
size: -
D: TRBD1
V: TRBV19
CDR3: CASSSGGGTGELFF
DNA: TGTGCCAGTAGTTCAGGGGGCGGGACCGGGGAGCTGTTTTTT

J: TRBJ2-7
length: 16
size: -
D: TRBD1
V: TRBV19
CDR3: CASSIESGGKGYEQYF
DNA: TGTGCCAGTAGTATAGAGTCAGGGGGCAAGGGGTACGAGCAGTACTTC

J: TRBJ2-7
length: 12
size: few
D: -
V: TRBV6-6
CDR3: CASSYNPVEQYF
DNA: TGTGCCAGCAGTTATAATCCCGTCGAGCAGTACTTC

J: TRBJ1-1
length: 16
size: -
D: -
V: TRBV6-2/TRBV6-3
CDR3: CASSYGGGIMNTEAFF
DNA: TGTGCCAGCAGTTACGGTGGGGGGATCATGAACACTGAAGCTTTCTTT

J: TRBJ1-6
length: 11
size: -
D: -
V: TRBV2
CDR3: CASSESRVLHF
DNA: TGTGCCAGCAGTGAATCGAGGGTCCTCCACTTT

J: TRBJ1-3
length: 13
size: -
D: -
V: TRBV25-1
CDR3: CASSGFSGNTIYF
DNA: TGTGCCAGCAGTGGCTTCTCTGGAAACACCATATATTTT

J: TRBJ2-2
length: 19
size: -
D: -
V: TRBV30
CDR3: CAWSVSGGHITPNTGELFF
DNA: TGTGCCTGGAGTGTCTCGGGGGGACATATTACTCCGAACACCGGGGAGCTGTTTTTT

J: TRBJ2-5
length: 13
size: -
D: TRBD1
V: TRBV6-5
CDR3: CASRRQGGETQYF
DNA: TGTGCCAGCAGACGACAGGGCGGCGAGACCCAGTACTTC

J: TRBJ1-1
length: 13
size: -
D: -
V: TRBV12-3/TRBV12-4
CDR3: CASMSGENTEAFF
DNA: TGTGCCAGCATGTCAGGGGAAAACACTGAAGCTTTCTTT

J: TRBJ2-5
length: 13
size: once
D: -
V: TRBV5-1
CDR3: CASSLDRERTQYF
DNA: TGCGCCAGCAGCTTGGACAGGGAGCGGACCCAGTACTTC

J: TRBJ2-7
length: 15
size: -
D: -
V: TRBV27
CDR3: CASSLTIGLSYEQYF
DNA: TGTGCCAGCAGTCTCACTATCGGACTTTCCTACGAGCAGTACTTC

J: TRBJ1-1
length: 13
size: -
D: -
V: TRBV30
CDR3: CAWSGRGNTEAFF
DNA: TGTGCCTGGAGTGGAAGGGGGAACACTGAAGCTTTCTTT

J: TRBJ1-4
length: 14
size: -
D: -
V: TRBV6-6
CDR3: CASSLGATNEKLFF
DNA: TGTGCCAGTTCCTTAGGGGCAACTAATGAAAAACTGTTTTTT

J: TRBJ1-1
length: 13
size: -
D: -
V: TRBV2
CDR3: CASSDGENTEAFF
DNA: TGTGCCAGCAGTGATGGGGAGAACACTGAAGCTTTCTTT

J: TRBJ2-3
length: 17
size: -
D: TRBD1
V: TRBV28
CDR3: CASSYLGQGRYKDTQYF
DNA: TGTGCCAGCAGTTATCTAGGACAGGGGAGGTATAAAGATACGCAGTATTTT

J: TRBJ2-3
length: 16
size: -
D: TRBD2
V: TRBV19
CDR3: CASSENLAGRADTQYF
DNA: TGTGCCAGTAGTGAGAATCTAGCGGGGAGGGCAGATACGCAGTATTTT

J: TRBJ1-1
length: 11
size: -
D: TRBD1
V: TRBV6-2/TRBV6-3
CDR3: CASSDGTGSFF
DNA: TGTGCCAGCAGCGACGGGACAGGGTCTTTCTTT

J: TRBJ2-7
length: 15
size: once
D: -
V: TRBV20-1
CDR3: CSASKTSLPTYEQYF
DNA: TGCAGTGCTAGTAAGACTAGTTTGCCTACCTACGAGCAGTACTTC

J: TRBJ2-3
length: 15
size: once
D: -
V: TRBV5-5
CDR3: CASSPQDNPTDTQYF
DNA: TGTGCCAGCAGCCCCCAAGATAATCCCACAGATACGCAGTATTTT

J: TRBJ1-2
length: 14
size: -
D: -
V: TRBV5-6
CDR3: CASSERIAGRFYTF
DNA: TGTGCCAGCAGCGAGCGAATAGCGGGGCGATTCTACACCTTC

J: TRBJ2-7
length: 13
size: -
D: TRBD1
V: TRBV6-5
CDR3: CASSHRGQYEQYF
DNA: TGTGCCAGCAGCCACAGGGGGCAGTACGAGCAGTACTTC

J: TRBJ1-1
length: 13
size: -
D: TRBD1
V: TRBV18
CDR3: CASSPGQGAEAFF
DNA: TGTGCCAGCTCACCAGGGCAGGGGGCTGAAGCTTTCTTT

J: TRBJ2-6
length: 16
size: -
D: -
V: TRBV7-6
CDR3: CASSEYTGTGANVLTF
DNA: TGTGCCAGCAGCGAATACACAGGGACTGGGGCCAACGTCCTGACTTTC

J: TRBJ1-1
length: 16
size: -
D: -
V: TRBV4-3
CDR3: CASSQDKRARNTEAFF
DNA: TGCGCCAGCAGCCAAGATAAGCGGGCCAGGAACACTGAAGCTTTCTTT

J: TRBJ2-2
length: 15
size: -
D: -
V: TRBV27
CDR3: CASSLLGRATGELFF
DNA: TGTGCCAGCAGTTTATTGGGCAGGGCCACCGGGGAGCTGTTTTTT

J: TRBJ2-7
length: 16
size: -
D: TRBD1
V: TRBV5-1
CDR3: CASSSTQGDGVYEQYF
DNA: TGCGCCAGCAGCTCGACACAGGGGGATGGCGTCTACGAGCAGTACTTC

J: TRBJ1-5
length: 12
size: -
D: TRBD1
V: TRBV29-1
CDR3: CSVGQGDQPQHF
DNA: TGCAGCGTCGGACAGGGGGATCAGCCCCAGCATTTT

J: TRBJ2-5
length: 15
size: few
D: -
V: TRBV24-1
CDR3: CATSDGFEDQETQYF
DNA: TGTGCCACCAGTGATGGTTTTGAGGATCAAGAGACCCAGTACTTC